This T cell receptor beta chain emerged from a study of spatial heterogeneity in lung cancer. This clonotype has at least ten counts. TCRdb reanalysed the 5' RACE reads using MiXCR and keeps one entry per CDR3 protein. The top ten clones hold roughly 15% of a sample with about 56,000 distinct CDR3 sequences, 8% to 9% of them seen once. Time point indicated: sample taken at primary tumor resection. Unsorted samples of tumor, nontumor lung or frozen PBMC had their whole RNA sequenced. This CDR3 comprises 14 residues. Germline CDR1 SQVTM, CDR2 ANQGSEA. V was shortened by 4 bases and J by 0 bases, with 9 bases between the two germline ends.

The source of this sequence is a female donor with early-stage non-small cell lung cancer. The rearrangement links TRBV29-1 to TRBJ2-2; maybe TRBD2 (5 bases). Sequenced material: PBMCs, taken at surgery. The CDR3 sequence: CSVGRETNTGELFF. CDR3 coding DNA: TGCAGCGTTGGAAGGGAGACGAACACCGGGGAGCTGTTTTTT.